This paragraph covers one T cell receptor beta chain sequence. No antigen is known for it. Mouse germline and gene names are used. The read terminates 4 residues ahead of where the CDR3 ends, so the germline J gene completes it. The data derive from a study of CD8+ T cells in alopecia areata. The study, taken as a whole, reports: Compared with normal scalp, lesional scalp had higher clonality and more expanded CD8+ clones. Against the mouse data, patients shared TCRs less clearly, possibly for HLA reasons.

The V gene's germline CDR1 is SGHSN and CDR2 HYEKVE. J gave up 0 bases and V 1 base, and 2 bases lay outside the gene matches. CDR3 length equals 15 residues. RNA extraction and reverse transcription yielded cDNA as sequencing template. Libraries were prepared by immunoSEQ multiplex PCR; TCRdb keeps only in-frame clonotypes and omits some of them. The sample shows over 100,000 clones, none of them appearing just once. The rearrangement joins TRBV12-1 to TRBJ2-3, with 8 bases matching TRBD2. This TCR was sampled from a C3H/HeJ mouse with alopecia areata. The strain's MHC: H2-k. The material sequenced was lesional skin. CDR3 DNA, as far as it was read: TGTGCCAGCTCTCTTCTGGGGGGTAGTGCAGAA. It is translated as CASSLLGGSAE. The complete CDR3 reads CASSLLGGSAETLYF.